A selection of T cell receptor beta chains follows, all from one sample in a study of CD8 T cells in Susac syndrome. TCRdb processed the immunoSEQ multiplex PCR reads anew with MiXCR; each CDR3 protein has one entry. The data show just over 300,000 distinct CDR3 sequences, around 90% seen once. The specimen was CD4+ T cells from PBMCs. These receptors all come from a human donor with multiple sclerosis. Each CDR3 is given with its conserved first and last residue. The D gene is left open where the match is weak. The size of a clone is reported for some rows only, either as once, few or many, or as a class for expanded clones.

d_call: NA
j_call: TRBJ1-4
v_call: TRBV28
clone_size: NA
cdr3_nt: TGTGCCAGCAGCCGCACTATGGGGTATTGGGTTAATGAAAAACTGTTTTTT
cdr3_aa: CASSRTMGYWVNEKLFF

d_call: TRBD1
j_call: TRBJ2-3
v_call: TRBV5-4
clone_size: NA
cdr3_nt: TGTGCCAGCAGCTCTGAGGGGGCGCACACAGATACGCAGTATTTT
cdr3_aa: CASSSEGAHTDTQYF

d_call: NA
j_call: TRBJ2-1
v_call: TRBV19
clone_size: NA
cdr3_nt: TGTGCCAGTAGTAGAGACGCGCGTGCCTACAATGAGCAGTTCTTC
cdr3_aa: CASSRDARAYNEQFF

d_call: NA
j_call: TRBJ1-2
v_call: TRBV7-8
clone_size: once
cdr3_nt: TGCCGTCAAGACAGGCTCTATGGCTACACCTTC
cdr3_aa: CRQDRLYGYTF

d_call: NA
j_call: TRBJ1-1
v_call: TRBV5-1
clone_size: NA
cdr3_nt: TGCGCCAGCAGCTCCGACCTAGATGCTGAAGCTTTCTTT
cdr3_aa: CASSSDLDAEAFF

d_call: NA
j_call: TRBJ1-1
v_call: TRBV12-3/TRBV12-4
clone_size: NA
cdr3_nt: TGTGCCAGCAGTTTAGACGAGATGAACACTGAAGCTTTCTTT
cdr3_aa: CASSLDEMNTEAFF

d_call: NA
j_call: TRBJ2-7
v_call: TRBV7-9
clone_size: NA
cdr3_nt: TGTGCCAGCAGCTTAATGTCGCTAGCCAGCTACGAGCAGTACTTC
cdr3_aa: CASSLMSLASYEQYF

d_call: NA
j_call: TRBJ1-1
v_call: TRBV6-5
clone_size: few
cdr3_nt: TGTGCCAGCAGCCGCCCGGGCGGAACTGAAGCTTTCTTT
cdr3_aa: CASSRPGGTEAFF

d_call: TRBD2
j_call: TRBJ2-1
v_call: TRBV11-3
clone_size: NA
cdr3_nt: TGTGCCAGCAGCTTACTCGTTACTAGCGGTGTTGAGCAGTTCTTC
cdr3_aa: CASSLLVTSGVEQFF

d_call: NA
j_call: TRBJ1-6
v_call: TRBV15
clone_size: NA
cdr3_nt: TGTGCCACCAGCAGAGGTTATAACGATGGTAATTCACCCCTCCACTTT
cdr3_aa: CATSRGYNDGNSPLHF

d_call: TRBD2
j_call: TRBJ2-2
v_call: TRBV5-4
clone_size: NA
cdr3_nt: TGTGCCAGCAGTTCGGGACTAGCAGGTGGAACCGGGGAGCTGTTTTTT
cdr3_aa: CASSSGLAGGTGELFF

d_call: NA
j_call: TRBJ1-2
v_call: TRBV6-2/TRBV6-3
clone_size: NA
cdr3_nt: TGTGCCAGCAGCGGGACGGCGACCTATGGCTACACCTTC
cdr3_aa: CASSGTATYGYTF

d_call: NA
j_call: TRBJ1-6
v_call: TRBV19
clone_size: NA
cdr3_nt: TGTGCCAGTAGGATCACCAGGGGTGAATCACCCCTCCACTTT
cdr3_aa: CASRITRGESPLHF

d_call: NA
j_call: TRBJ1-2
v_call: TRBV30
clone_size: NA
cdr3_nt: TGTGCCTGGAGTGTCGGTAGGGCATACCTCGGCTACACCTTC
cdr3_aa: CAWSVGRAYLGYTF

d_call: TRBD2
j_call: TRBJ2-3
v_call: TRBV30
clone_size: NA
cdr3_nt: TGTGCCTGGAGTGGTAGCGGGACCCCAGATACGCAGTATTTT
cdr3_aa: CAWSGSGTPDTQYF

d_call: NA
j_call: TRBJ1-4
v_call: TRBV7-2
clone_size: NA
cdr3_nt: TGTGCCAGCAGCCGAGGGAGGTCTAATGAAAAACTGTTTTTT
cdr3_aa: CASSRGRSNEKLFF

d_call: NA
j_call: TRBJ1-2
v_call: TRBV5-4
clone_size: NA
cdr3_nt: TGTGCCAGCAGCTTGATGGCAGGGGATCCTGGCTACACCTTC
cdr3_aa: CASSLMAGDPGYTF

d_call: NA
j_call: TRBJ2-7
v_call: TRBV20-1
clone_size: NA
cdr3_nt: TGCAGTGCTAGATCGCCGATCAGCTCCTACGAGCAGTACTTC
cdr3_aa: CSARSPISSYEQYF

d_call: NA
j_call: TRBJ1-1
v_call: TRBV6-2/TRBV6-3
clone_size: NA
cdr3_nt: TGTGCCAGCAGTTACAGGGCAGGGGAGACTGAAGCTTTCTTT
cdr3_aa: CASSYRAGETEAFF

d_call: TRBD1
j_call: TRBJ2-7
v_call: TRBV13
clone_size: NA
cdr3_nt: TGTGCCAGCAGCCCTTCTTACGACAGGGGATCCTACGAGCAGTACTTC
cdr3_aa: CASSPSYDRGSYEQYF

d_call: NA
j_call: TRBJ2-3
v_call: TRBV6-2/TRBV6-3
clone_size: NA
cdr3_nt: TGTGCCAGCAGTAGGGGACACACCACAGATACGCAGTATTTT
cdr3_aa: CASSRGHTTDTQYF

d_call: NA
j_call: TRBJ2-1
v_call: TRBV6-5
clone_size: NA
cdr3_nt: TGTGCCAGCAGTTACACCCGTATAGGAAGTGAGCAGTTCTTC
cdr3_aa: CASSYTRIGSEQFF

d_call: NA
j_call: TRBJ2-7
v_call: TRBV6-5
clone_size: NA
cdr3_nt: TGTGCCAGCAGTTACGGACGACTGAGCGAGCAGTACTTC
cdr3_aa: CASSYGRLSEQYF

d_call: NA
j_call: TRBJ2-1
v_call: TRBV7-9
clone_size: NA
cdr3_nt: TGTGCCAGCAGCCCAGCCAGATGGGAGCAGTTCTTC
cdr3_aa: CASSPARWEQFF

d_call: NA
j_call: TRBJ1-1
v_call: TRBV11-2
clone_size: NA
cdr3_nt: TGTGCCAGCAGCTTAGAGGGGGGGCTGGGGACTGAAGCTTTCTTT
cdr3_aa: CASSLEGGLGTEAFF

d_call: TRBD2
j_call: TRBJ2-5
v_call: TRBV12-3/TRBV12-4
clone_size: few
cdr3_nt: TGTGCCAGCAGGGCGAGCGGGAGCCAAGAGACCCAGTACTTC
cdr3_aa: CASRASGSQETQYF

d_call: NA
j_call: TRBJ1-2
v_call: TRBV18
clone_size: few
cdr3_nt: TGTGCCAGCTCACCCCGGGAAGACTATGGCTACACCTTC
cdr3_aa: CASSPREDYGYTF

d_call: NA
j_call: TRBJ1-2
v_call: TRBV2
clone_size: NA
cdr3_nt: TGTGCCTCACGAGAGGGCCCCTATGGCTACACCTTC
cdr3_aa: CASREGPYGYTF

d_call: TRBD2
j_call: TRBJ2-1
v_call: TRBV11-1
clone_size: NA
cdr3_nt: TGTGCCAGCAGCACGAGAAAGGGCCAAACGCGAGCGGGACCCTCTGGCAATGAGCAGTTCTTC
cdr3_aa: CASSTRKGQTRAGPSGNEQFF

d_call: TRBD1
j_call: TRBJ2-3
v_call: TRBV20-1
clone_size: NA
cdr3_nt: TGCAGTGCTAGTCCCCGGACAGGGACTAGCACAGATACGCAGTATTTT
cdr3_aa: CSASPRTGTSTDTQYF

d_call: NA
j_call: TRBJ2-2
v_call: TRBV6-2/TRBV6-3
clone_size: NA
cdr3_nt: TGTGCCAGCAGTTACGCGGCAGCCGGGGAGCTGTTTTTT
cdr3_aa: CASSYAAAGELFF

d_call: NA
j_call: TRBJ2-3
v_call: TRBV5-6
clone_size: once
cdr3_nt: TGTGCCAGCAGCCGAAGGTTGGCAGTCGACACAGATACGCAGTATTTT
cdr3_aa: CASSRRLAVDTDTQYF

d_call: NA
j_call: TRBJ1-5
v_call: TRBV12-3/TRBV12-4
clone_size: once
cdr3_nt: TGTGCCAGCAGTTTGTTGGTTACCAATCAGCCCCAGCATTTT
cdr3_aa: CASSLLVTNQPQHF

d_call: NA
j_call: TRBJ1-5
v_call: TRBV30
clone_size: NA
cdr3_nt: TGTGCCTGGAGCTACCGACAGACCAATCAGCCCCAGCATTTT
cdr3_aa: CAWSYRQTNQPQHF

d_call: NA
j_call: TRBJ2-1
v_call: TRBV25-1
clone_size: NA
cdr3_nt: TGTGCCAGCAGTGAATGGGGACGGAAAAGCAATGAGCAGTTCTTC
cdr3_aa: CASSEWGRKSNEQFF

d_call: NA
j_call: TRBJ2-6
v_call: TRBV24-1
clone_size: NA
cdr3_nt: TGTGCCACCAGTGATTCTGCTGACAGACGCTCTGGGGCCAACGTCCTGACTTTC
cdr3_aa: CATSDSADRRSGANVLTF

d_call: TRBD1
j_call: TRBJ1-1
v_call: TRBV9
clone_size: once
cdr3_nt: TGTGCCAGCAGCGTCGGGACAGGGAGGGCTTTCTTT
cdr3_aa: CASSVGTGRAFF

d_call: NA
j_call: TRBJ2-3
v_call: TRBV5-1
clone_size: NA
cdr3_nt: TGCGCCAGCGGCCTAGTAGCGGCTCTCACAGATACGCAGTATTTT
cdr3_aa: CASGLVAALTDTQYF

d_call: NA
j_call: TRBJ2-6
v_call: TRBV7-6
clone_size: NA
cdr3_nt: TGTGCCAGCAGTCTGATGAGGGGGAGCTCTGGGGCCAACGTCCTGACTTTC
cdr3_aa: CASSLMRGSSGANVLTF

d_call: NA
j_call: TRBJ2-3
v_call: TRBV11-2
clone_size: NA
cdr3_nt: TGTGCCAGCAGCCCGAGAAGTTTCACAGATACGCAGTATTTT
cdr3_aa: CASSPRSFTDTQYF

d_call: NA
j_call: TRBJ2-2
v_call: TRBV14
clone_size: NA
cdr3_nt: TGTGCCAGCAGCCTCATGAGCGCCGGGGAGCTGTTTTTT
cdr3_aa: CASSLMSAGELFF

d_call: NA
j_call: TRBJ1-1
v_call: TRBV10-3
clone_size: NA
cdr3_nt: TGTGCCATCAGTGAGCACCCGGACACTGAAGCTTTCTTT
cdr3_aa: CAISEHPDTEAFF

d_call: NA
j_call: TRBJ1-6
v_call: TRBV5-1
clone_size: NA
cdr3_nt: TGCGCCAGCAGCTTGTCGGCAGGGGATGATTCACCCCTCCACTTT
cdr3_aa: CASSLSAGDDSPLHF

d_call: NA
j_call: TRBJ2-3
v_call: TRBV29-1
clone_size: NA
cdr3_nt: TGCAGCGTTGCTGGACACTACCGAACAGATACGCAGTATTTT
cdr3_aa: CSVAGHYRTDTQYF

d_call: NA
j_call: TRBJ2-2
v_call: TRBV9
clone_size: NA
cdr3_nt: TGTGCCAGCAGCGTAGGAAATACGTTCAACACCGGGGAGCTGTTTTTT
cdr3_aa: CASSVGNTFNTGELFF

d_call: NA
j_call: TRBJ2-7
v_call: TRBV6-2/TRBV6-3
clone_size: NA
cdr3_nt: TGTGCCAGCCGGGCCCCCGGAAAATACGAGCAGTACTTC
cdr3_aa: CASRAPGKYEQYF

d_call: NA
j_call: TRBJ2-7
v_call: TRBV5-4
clone_size: NA
cdr3_nt: TGTGCCAGCAGCTTGGCCGGTGTGAACGAGCAGTACTTC
cdr3_aa: CASSLAGVNEQYF

d_call: TRBD1
j_call: TRBJ2-1
v_call: TRBV7-2
clone_size: NA
cdr3_nt: TGTGCCAGCAGCTCTGAGCGGACAGGTGCCCACAATGAGCAGTTCTTC
cdr3_aa: CASSSERTGAHNEQFF